These 6 T cell receptor beta chains were sequenced from one sample in a study of PD-1 blockade in mismatch repair-deficient tumors. The assay was immunoSEQ multiplex PCR, and TCRdb's table has in-frame clones only and misses some. The sample holds tens of thousands of clones; roughly 80% are singletons and the top ten take around 2.6%. Specimen: peripheral blood, collected 12 weeks after starting pembrolizumab. These receptors were collected from an adult with mismatch repair-deficient cancer.

V and J are TRBV7-6 and TRBJ2-5; TRBD2 agrees at 15 bases. The germline V gene has CDR1 SGHVS and CDR2 FNYEAQ. V was pared by 5 bases and J by 5 bases, with 6 bases of the junction left unmatched. The CDR3 runs to 16 residues. CDR3 amino acids: CASSPWTSGRAETQYF. CDR3 nucleotide sequence: TGTGCCAGCAGCCCATGGACTAGCGGGAGGGCGGAGACCCAGTACTTC.

This clone was recorded a few times. J is TRBJ1-2 and V is TRBV4-2; 7 bases are a match to TRBD1. This CDR3 has 15 residues. V lost 3 bases and J lost 2; bases outside the gene matches: 6. The germline CDR1 and CDR2 sequences are LGHNA and YNFKEQ. The CDR3 protein is CASSHPRGENYGYTF. The CDR3 region has the DNA TGTGCCAGCAGCCACCCCAGGGGGGAGAACTATGGCTACACCTTC.

The chain joins TRBV6-5 to TRBJ1-1; TRBD1 might be the D (5 bases). This CDR3 region has 13 residues. Germline CDR1 MNHEY, CDR2 SVGAGI. V lost 5 bases and J 3 bases, leaving 10 bases between the germline ends. The CDR3 spells CASSRGGDTEAFF. The CDR3 bases are TGTGCCAGCAGTCGGGGGGGGGACACTGAAGCTTTCTTT.

The chain employs TRBV6-1 and TRBJ2-7; TRBD2 is a possible D gene (6 bases). This CDR3 has 14 amino acids. Trimming removed 8 bases at V and 2 bases at J, with 16 bases between. In germline, CDR1 is MNHNS, CDR2 SASEGT. DNA for the CDR3: TGTGCCAGCTCTCCCGGGGGTCTGACCTACGAGCAGTACTTC. Translating it yields CASSPGGLTYEQYF.

The V call is TRBV5-6, the J call TRBJ2-7; 7 nucleotides line up with TRBD1. Germline V lookup: CDR1 SGHDT, CDR2 YYEEEE. CDR3 length: 13 amino acids. V dropped 4 bases and J dropped 2; count of bases not matched to a gene: 3. The CDR3 loop is CASSMTGTYEQYF. Here the CDR3 DNA reads TGTGCCAGCAGCATGACAGGGACCTACGAGCAGTACTTC. Looking up the rest from reference TRBV5-6 and TRBJ2-7 gives the full variable domain: DAGVTQSPTHLIKTRGQQVTLRCSPKSGHDTVSWYQQALGQGPQFIFQYYEEEERQRGNFPDRFSGHQFPNYSSELNVNALLLGDSALYLCASSMTGTYEQYFGPGTRLTVT.

The chain combines TRBV5-1 with TRBJ2-3; 8 bases agree with TRBD1. CDR1 is SGHRS, CDR2 YFSETQ, per germline. With V trimmed by 7 bases and J by 6 bases, 7 bases remained unmatched. This CDR3 comprises 13 residues. CDR3 region: CASFSGGADTQYF. CDR3 nucleotide sequence: TGCGCCAGCTTCTCAGGGGGCGCGGATACGCAGTATTTT.